What follows are 30 T cell receptor beta chains derived from one specimen sequenced in a study of early T cells in non-severe SARS-CoV-2 infection (dated by TCRdb to the early 2020s). The library was built by means of 5' RACE. Instrument on record: NextSeq 500. TCRdb took the public reads, trimmed them with fastp at Q25, ran MiXCR for clone calling and kept in-frame beta chains. CDR3 protein sequences are deduplicated, and each keeps its most common genes and DNA. This sample has some 66,000 distinct CDR3 sequences in its table, and 8% to 9.5% of those were observed once. The ten biggest clones cover roughly 3.2% of the sample. The sample comprised whole blood. The receptors shown here come from an adult who was a healthcare worker with PCR-confirmed SARS-CoV-2 infection or an uninfected control (not recorded which).

The chain joins TRBV11-1 to TRBJ2-2, with TRBD1 matching over 8 bases. With V trimmed by 5 bases and J by 5 bases, 4 bases remained unmatched. The germline CDR1 and CDR2 sequences are SGHAT and FQDESV (reference sequence). CDR3 length: 14 amino acids. DNA of the CDR3: TGTGCCAGCAGCACCCGGACAGGGACCGGGGAGCTGTTTTTT. Translated, it gives CASSTRTGTGELFF.

This clonotype was picked up many times. The V and J genes are TRBV6-6 and TRBJ1-6; tentatively, D is TRBD1 (6 bases). The V and J ends lost 7 bases and 6 bases respectively, with 13 bases between them. Germline-derived CDR1 and CDR2 are MNHNY and SVGAGI (reference sequence). CDR3 length: 14 residues. This CDR3 reads CASTQQGFNSPLHF. For the CDR3, the DNA is TGTGCCAGCACCCAACAGGGATTTAATTCACCCCTCCACTTT.

This rearrangement joins TRBV7-2 to TRBJ2-1; tentative D call: TRBD1 (6 bases). With 5 bases removed from V and 7 bases from J, the gap between germline ends came to 21 bases. This CDR3 has 16 residues. Germline CDR1 SGHTA, CDR2 FQGNSA. CDR3 in amino acids: CASSRGFGGTGNEQFF. The CDR3 coding sequence is TGTGCCAGCAGCAGGGGGTTTGGCGGAACTGGGAATGAGCAGTTCTTC.

The chain is built from TRBV7-9 and TRBJ1-5; no firm D call. The CDR3 contains 13 residues. CDR1 is SEHNR, CDR2 FQNEAQ, per germline (reference sequence). Trimming removed 1 base from V and 4 bases from J, with 5 bases in between. The CDR3 loop reads CASSLVGNQPQHF. The CDR3 nucleotides are TGTGCCAGCAGCTTAGTGGGAAATCAGCCCCAGCATTTT.

This clonotype was seen ten or more times. The rearrangement uses TRBV3-1 and TRBJ2-3, with D possibly being TRBD1 (5 bases). The CDR3 loop spans 14 amino acids. V was shortened by 3 bases and J by 4 bases, with 11 bases between the two germline ends. Germline CDR1 reads LGHDT; CDR2 reads YNNKEL (reference sequence). The CDR3 DNA follows: TGTGCCAGCAGCCACGCCCAGGGCCCAGATACGCAGTATTTT. It translates to CASSHAQGPDTQYF.

The chain is built from TRBV20-1 and TRBJ2-7; no reliable D call. Trimming pared 6 bases from V and 0 bases from J, leaving 9 bases between. There are 12 residues in the CDR3. Germline CDR1 is DFQATT and CDR2 is SNEGSKA (reference sequence). The CDR3 region is CSAPHVSYEQYF. As DNA, the CDR3 is TGCAGTGCGCCACACGTCTCCTACGAGCAGTACTTC.

The rearrangement joins TRBV18 to TRBJ2-1; 10 positions match TRBD2. The germline V gene encodes CDR1 KGHSH and CDR2 LQKENI. After removal of 2 bases from V and 4 bases from J, the junction contained 5 bases not matched to a gene. The CDR3 loop spans 16 amino acids. The CDR3 is CASSPFLTSGYNEQFF. CDR3 nucleotide sequence: TGTGCCAGCTCACCATTTCTGACTAGCGGGTACAATGAGCAGTTCTTC.

This clonotype was seen many times. The chain uses TRBV4-2 and TRBJ1-5; D perhaps matches TRBD1 (6 bases). The ends were cut back, 1 base at V and 0 bases at J, with 13 bases in the middle. The CDR3 is 17 amino acids. CDR1 is LGHNA, CDR2 YNFKEQ, per germline. Written as DNA, the CDR3 is TGTGCCAGCAGCCAAGGTCCAACAGGGTATAGCAATCAGCCCCAGCATTTT. This translates into CASSQGPTGYSNQPQHF.

In its sample, this clonotype was seen many times. The V call is TRBV7-9, the J call TRBJ1-2; no clear D. Trimming cost V 3 bases and J 8 bases, with 10 bases left between them. CDR3 length equals 12 residues. CDR1 SEHNR and CDR2 FQNEAQ come from the germline V gene (reference sequence). CDR3 nucleotide sequence: TGTGCCAGCAGCTTGGTGGAAGGGGGCTACACCTTC. It is translated as CASSLVEGGYTF.

Only a few counts were recorded for this clonotype. V gene TRBV28 combines with J gene TRBJ2-4; D not certain. CDR3 length: 16 amino acids. Trimming cost V 5 bases and J 3 bases, with 17 bases left between them. The germline CDR1 and CDR2 sequences are MDHEN and SYDVKM. The CDR3, as DNA: TGTGCCAGCAGTCCCCTAGTTCGGCGAGTCAAAAACATTCAGTACTTC. Encoded protein: CASSPLVRRVKNIQYF.

This clonotype showed up just a few times. The J gene is TRBJ1-3, the V gene TRBV4-1, with TRBD1 as a possible D gene (6 bases). CDR3 length equals 15 residues. Germline V gene sequence: CDR1 MGHRA, CDR2 YSYEKL. V lost 4 bases and J 3 bases, leaving 13 bases between the germline ends. In nucleotides, the CDR3 is TGCGCCAGCAGCCTATGGGGGGCGAGTGGAAACACCATATATTTT. It codes for CASSLWGASGNTIYF.

This clonotype was observed many times. In DNA form, the CDR3 reads TGTGCCAGCAGTTTGGCCGCTACCGGGGAGCTGTTTTTT. Residues: CASSLAATGELFF. The gene calls are TRBV27 and TRBJ2-2; D is ambiguous. This CDR3 spans 13 amino acids. Germline lookup yields CDR1 MNHEY and CDR2 SMNVEV (reference sequence). Trimming cost V 3 bases and J 5 bases, with 7 bases left between them.

The gene calls are TRBV28 and TRBJ2-1; no clear D gene. The CDR3 spans 16 residues. In germline, CDR1 is MDHEN, CDR2 SYDVKM. The ends were cut back, 5 bases at V and 0 bases at J, with 14 bases in the middle. The CDR3 region is CASSSNKQSSYNEQFF. The CDR3 DNA reads as TGTGCCAGCAGTAGCAACAAACAGAGCTCCTACAATGAGCAGTTCTTC.

The chain links TRBV30 to TRBJ1-1, with D possibly matching TRBD1 (5 bases). V dropped 3 bases and J dropped 5 bases, with 10 bases sitting between them. Germline V gene lookup returns CDR1 GTSNPN and CDR2 SVGIG (reference sequence). The CDR3 sequence is 12 residues long. The CDR3 region is CAWSPGLTEAFF. The CDR3, as DNA: TGTGCCTGGAGCCCGGGGCTTACTGAAGCTTTCTTT.

The chain joins TRBV6-1 to TRBJ2-3; 8 positions agree with TRBD1. V lost 7 bases, J lost 3 bases, and 12 bases stayed unmatched. The CDR3 spans 16 residues. Germline-derived CDR1 and CDR2 are MNHNS and SASEGT. The CDR3 sequence: CASINRQGLRTDTQYF. In DNA form, the CDR3 reads TGTGCCAGCATAAACAGACAGGGGTTAAGAACAGATACGCAGTATTTT.

This chain uses TRBV3-2 with TRBJ2-4. TRBV3-2 is a documented pseudogene. The CDR3 contains 13 residues. The DNA for the CDR3 is TGTGCCAGCAGCCATCGAGCTGAAAACATTCAGTACTTC. Amino acid sequence: CASSHRAENIQYF.

In its sample, this clonotype was seen many times. The CDR3 DNA sequence: TGTGCCAGCAGCCAAGGGACAGGGACAGGGGGTGGAGATACGCAGTATTTT. This encodes CASSQGTGTGGGDTQYF. The V and J genes are TRBV4-2 and TRBJ2-3, with 11 positions matching TRBD1. CDR1 LGHNA and CDR2 YNFKEQ come from the germline V gene. CDR3 length: 17 amino acids. J gave up 5 bases and V 1 base, and 8 bases lay outside the gene matches.

This clonotype was observed a few times. The J gene is TRBJ2-7, the V gene TRBV12-3 or TRBV12-4; 8 bases are a match to TRBD1. The CDR3 runs 14 residues. The ends lost 6 bases at V and 3 bases at J; junction bases unmatched: 7. CDR3 in amino acids: CASSYGTGDYEQYF. The CDR3 DNA reads TGTGCCAGCAGCTACGGGACAGGAGACTACGAGCAGTACTTC.

This clonotype is termed medium-sized. The gene calls are TRBV5-1 and TRBJ2-3; D remains unclear. The germline V gene has CDR1 SGHRS and CDR2 YFSETQ. Between the trimmed V and J ends, which lost 5 bases and 0 bases, there was a span of 7 bases. The CDR3 loop spans 13 amino acids. CDR3 region: CASRLDSTDTQYF. In DNA form, the CDR3 reads TGCGCCAGCAGACTCGACAGCACAGATACGCAGTATTTT.

The gene calls are TRBV4-3 and TRBJ2-1; D is ambiguous. V was cut by 0 bases and J by 10 bases, with 7 bases left in between. Germline CDR1 LGHNA, CDR2 YSLEER. The CDR3 extends over 12 amino acids. CDR3 coding DNA: TGCGCCAGCAGCCAAGATCGGCGCGAGCAGTTCTTC. Its protein is CASSQDRREQFF.

The chain links TRBV4-2 to TRBJ2-2, with 8 bases matching TRBD1. The V gene end was trimmed by 3 bases and the J gene end by 0 bases; junction bases not matched to a gene: 3. This CDR3 has 16 residues. The germline CDR1 and CDR2 sequences are LGHNA and YNFKEQ. In DNA form, the CDR3 reads TGTGCCAGCAGCCATTTGACAGGGGCGAACACCGGGGAGCTGTTTTTT. This encodes CASSHLTGANTGELFF.

This clonotype was seen ten or more times. The chain joins TRBV6-1 to TRBJ2-7, with D maybe TRBD1 (5 bases). Trimming removed 1 base from V and 0 bases from J, with 7 bases in between. CDR1 and CDR2 (germline): MNHNS, SASEGT. CDR3 length equals 14 residues. In DNA form, the CDR3 reads TGTGCCAGCAGTGAAGGAGACAGCTCCTACGAGCAGTACTTC. This gives the protein CASSEGDSSYEQYF.

The rearrangement uses TRBV6-2 or TRBV6-3 and TRBJ2-3; D might be TRBD2 (6 bases). V lost 2 bases and J 0 bases, leaving 15 bases between the germline ends. Germline CDR1 MNHEY, CDR2 SVGEGT. This CDR3 spans 17 amino acids. CDR3 DNA sequence: TGTGCCAGCAGTTACCGCCTTGGAGGGACTAGCACAGATACGCAGTATTTT. It yields the protein CASSYRLGGTSTDTQYF.

This clonotype was detected ten times or more. CDR3 residues: CSVQPGETQYF. For the CDR3, the DNA is TGCAGCGTTCAGCCTGGGGAGACCCAGTACTTC. The rearrangement links TRBV29-1 to TRBJ2-5; D is unresolved. Germline CDR1 reads SQVTM; CDR2 reads ANQGSEA. This CDR3 is built from 11 residues. Trimming cost V 5 bases and J 5 bases, with 9 bases left between them.

DNA for the CDR3: TGTGCCAGCAGCTTTCAGGCTTCTAGCACAGATACGCAGTATTTT. Its translation is CASSFQASSTDTQYF. The chain has TRBV7-9 and TRBJ2-3; D gene unclear. The CDR3 has 15 amino acids. The germline V gene encodes CDR1 SEHNR and CDR2 FQNEAQ (reference sequence). Trimming left V 3 bases short and J 0 bases short, with 10 bases between.

The chain links TRBV6-2 or TRBV6-3 to TRBJ1-2; TRBD1 matches at 7 bases. Germline assignment: CDR1 MNHEY and CDR2 SVGEGT. The CDR3 consists of 12 residues. The ends lost 2 bases at V and 6 bases at J; junction bases unmatched: 0. Here the CDR3 DNA reads TGTGCCAGCAGTTACGGGACAGATGGCTACACCTTC. Amino acids: CASSYGTDGYTF.

This chain uses TRBV24-1 with TRBJ2-5; 7 positions agree with TRBD1. CDR1 and CDR2 (germline): KGHDR, SFDVKD. V lost 2 bases and J lost 3; bases outside the gene matches: 5. This CDR3 is built from 15 residues. As DNA, the CDR3 is TGTGCCACCAGTGATTCAGGGACAGCAAAAGAGACCCAGTACTTC. Translating it yields CATSDSGTAKETQYF.

This clonotype was counted many times. V gene TRBV27 combines with J gene TRBJ2-1; a weak D match, TRBD2 (5 bases). This CDR3 has 12 amino acids. Trimming pared 6 bases from V and 3 bases from J, leaving 6 bases between. Germline V gene sequence: CDR1 MNHEY, CDR2 SMNVEV (reference sequence). In nucleotides, the CDR3 is TGTGCCAGCAGGGGAGACTACAATGAGCAGTTCTTC. Translating it yields CASRGDYNEQFF.

This clonotype came up many times. The V and J genes are TRBV5-1 and TRBJ2-7; D possibly corresponds to TRBD1 (6 bases). Germline V gives CDR1 SGHRS, CDR2 YFSETQ. This CDR3 comprises 17 residues. V was cut by 3 bases and J by 2 bases, with 21 bases left in between. The CDR3 coding sequence is TGCGCCAGCAGCTCCCCTCAGGGGCTGGATTTCACCTACGAGCAGTACTTC. Translating gives CASSSPQGLDFTYEQYF.

The CDR3 region has the DNA TGTGCCAGCAGCGCAGGGCAGGGGAGAACTGAAGCTTTCTTT. Its protein product is CASSAGQGRTEAFF. The J gene is TRBJ1-1, the V gene TRBV9; the D gene is possibly TRBD1 (6 bases). This CDR3 is 14 amino acids long. The ends were cut back, 3 bases at V and 5 bases at J, with 14 bases in the middle. Germline V gene data show CDR1 as SGDLS and CDR2 as YYNGEE.